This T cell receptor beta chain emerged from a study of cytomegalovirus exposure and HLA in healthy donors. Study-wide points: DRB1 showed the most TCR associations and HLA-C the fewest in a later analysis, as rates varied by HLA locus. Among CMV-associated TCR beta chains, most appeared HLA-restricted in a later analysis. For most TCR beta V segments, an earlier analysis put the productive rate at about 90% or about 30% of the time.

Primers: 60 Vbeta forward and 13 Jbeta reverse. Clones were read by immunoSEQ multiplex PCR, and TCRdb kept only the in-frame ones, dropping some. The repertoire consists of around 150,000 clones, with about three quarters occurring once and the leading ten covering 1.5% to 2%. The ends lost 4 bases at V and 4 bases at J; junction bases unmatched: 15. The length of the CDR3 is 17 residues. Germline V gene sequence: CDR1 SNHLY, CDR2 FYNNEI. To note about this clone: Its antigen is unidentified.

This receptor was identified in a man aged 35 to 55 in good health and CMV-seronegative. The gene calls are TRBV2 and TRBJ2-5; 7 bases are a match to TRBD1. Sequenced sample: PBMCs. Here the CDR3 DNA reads TGTGCCAGCAGTGGGGAACAGGGGATCCAATCCTTAGAGACCCAGTACTTC. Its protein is CASSGEQGIQSLETQYF.